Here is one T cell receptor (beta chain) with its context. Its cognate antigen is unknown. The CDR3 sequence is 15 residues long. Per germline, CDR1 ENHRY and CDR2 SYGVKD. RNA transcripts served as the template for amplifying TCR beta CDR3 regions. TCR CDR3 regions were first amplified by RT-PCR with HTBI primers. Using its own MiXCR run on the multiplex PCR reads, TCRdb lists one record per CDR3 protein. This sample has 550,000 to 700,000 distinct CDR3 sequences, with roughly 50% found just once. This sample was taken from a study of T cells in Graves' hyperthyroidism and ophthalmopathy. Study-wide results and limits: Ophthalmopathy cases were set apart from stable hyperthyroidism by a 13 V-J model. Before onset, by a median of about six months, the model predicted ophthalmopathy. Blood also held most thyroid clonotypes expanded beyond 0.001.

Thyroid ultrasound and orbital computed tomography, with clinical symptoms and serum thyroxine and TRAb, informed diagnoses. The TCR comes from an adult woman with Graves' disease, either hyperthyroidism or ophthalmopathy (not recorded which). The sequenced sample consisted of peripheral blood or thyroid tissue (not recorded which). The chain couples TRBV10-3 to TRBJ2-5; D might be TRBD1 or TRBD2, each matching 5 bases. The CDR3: CTSSPDGGIGETQYF. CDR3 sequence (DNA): TGTACCAGCAGCCCGGATGGGGGAATAGGGGAGACCCAGTACTTC.